This T cell receptor beta chain came from a study of blood T cells in healthy people across ages. Comments on this clonotype: One end of the junction fails to match germline, which may point to a read error.

This CDR3 comprises 12 residues. Looked up from germline, CDR1 is SGHTA and CDR2 is FQGTGA. Then a second PCR, running roughly 7 to 11 cycles, was carried out with a sample-barcoded 5' primer and a J-beta primer mix. TCRdb fed the 5' RACE reads into MiXCR, producing one record per CDR3 protein. The sample consists of approximately 800,000 distinct CDR3 sequences, 20% to 25% of them appearing once. The data were also submitted as part of a second study, on T cells of mothers and their children. That report adds: Detection yielded no persistent microchimeric T cell clones.

Sequenced sample: blood. This receptor was obtained from a boy between 10 and 17 years old in good health. V gene TRBV7-3 combines with J gene TRBJ2-5; no firm D call. The CDR3 protein is CASGNRGETQHF. As DNA, the CDR3 is TGTGCCAGCGGTAACAGAGGAGAGACCCAGCACTTC.